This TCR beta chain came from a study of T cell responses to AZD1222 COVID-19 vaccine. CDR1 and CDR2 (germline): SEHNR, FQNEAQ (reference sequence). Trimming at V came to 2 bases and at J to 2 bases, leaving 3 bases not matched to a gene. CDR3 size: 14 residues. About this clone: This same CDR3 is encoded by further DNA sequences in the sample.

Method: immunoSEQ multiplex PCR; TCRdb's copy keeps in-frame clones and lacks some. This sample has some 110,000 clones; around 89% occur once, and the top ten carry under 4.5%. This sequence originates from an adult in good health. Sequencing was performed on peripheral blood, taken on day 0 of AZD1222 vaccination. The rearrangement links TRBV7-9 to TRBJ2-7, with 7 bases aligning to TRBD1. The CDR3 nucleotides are TGTGCCAGCAGCTTAATTCAGGGGGCCTACGAGCAGTACTTC. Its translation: CASSLIQGAYEQYF.